The clone carrying this TCR beta chain was seen at least ten times. Antigen: not known. This beta chain came through as a stray read in a library set up for alpha chains, and its size says little. Time point described: sample taken at primary tumor resection. The data stem from a study of spatial heterogeneity in lung cancer. Study-level results: Tumoral mutation counts were tracked by counts of expanded intratumoral alpha and beta TCRs.

The CDR3 has 16 residues. Germline V gene lookup returns CDR1 LGHDT and CDR2 YNNKEL (reference sequence). Losses at the gene ends were 2 bases for V and 6 bases for J; bases not matched to a gene: 9. TCRdb reprocessed the 5' RACE reads with MiXCR, giving one entry per CDR3 protein. The sample shows approximately 11,000 distinct CDR3 sequences, 7.9% of them seen only once. The chain uses TRBV3-1 and TRBJ2-1, with 8 bases that match TRBD1. The sequence was obtained from a female donor with early-stage non-small cell lung cancer. Material: lung tumor tissue, obtained at surgery. The CDR3 DNA reads as TGTGCCAGCAGCCAAATGGGGGACAGGTTTATCAATGAGCAGTTCTTC. It specifies CASSQMGDRFINEQFF.